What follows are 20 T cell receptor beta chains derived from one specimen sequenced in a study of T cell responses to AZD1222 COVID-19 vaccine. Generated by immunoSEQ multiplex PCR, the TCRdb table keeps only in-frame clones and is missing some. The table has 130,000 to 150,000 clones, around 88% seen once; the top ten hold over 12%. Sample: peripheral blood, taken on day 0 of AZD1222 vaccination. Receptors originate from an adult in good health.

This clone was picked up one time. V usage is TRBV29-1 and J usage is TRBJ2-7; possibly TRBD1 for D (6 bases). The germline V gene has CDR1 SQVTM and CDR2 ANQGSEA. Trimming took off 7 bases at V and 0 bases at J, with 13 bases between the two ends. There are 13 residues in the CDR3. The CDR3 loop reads CSASRGISYEQYF. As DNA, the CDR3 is TGCAGCGCTTCCAGGGGTATCTCCTACGAGCAGTACTTC.

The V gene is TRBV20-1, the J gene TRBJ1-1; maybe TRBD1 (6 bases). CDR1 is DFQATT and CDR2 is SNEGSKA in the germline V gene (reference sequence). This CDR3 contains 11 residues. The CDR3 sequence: CRGSQGTEAFF. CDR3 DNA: TGCAGGGGCAGTCAGGGGACTGAAGCTTTCTTT.

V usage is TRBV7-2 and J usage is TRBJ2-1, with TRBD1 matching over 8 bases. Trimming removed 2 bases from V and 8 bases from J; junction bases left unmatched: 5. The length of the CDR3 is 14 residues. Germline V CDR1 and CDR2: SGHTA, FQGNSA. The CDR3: CASSLRTGHHEQFF. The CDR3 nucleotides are TGTGCCAGCAGCTTAAGGACAGGGCACCATGAGCAGTTCTTC.

This chain's CDR3 is CASSLENEQFF. The CDR3 DNA is TGTGCCAGCAGCTTAGAAAATGAGCAGTTCTTC. The chain is built from TRBV9 and TRBJ2-1; no definite D call. CDR1 is SGDLS, CDR2 YYNGEE, per germline. This CDR3 contains 11 residues. V shed 4 bases and J shed 7 bases, with 6 bases lying between them.

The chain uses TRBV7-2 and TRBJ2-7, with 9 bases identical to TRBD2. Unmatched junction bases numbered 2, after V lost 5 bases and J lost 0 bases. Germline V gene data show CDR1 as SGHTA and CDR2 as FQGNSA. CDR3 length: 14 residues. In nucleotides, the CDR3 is TGTGCCAGCAGCAATAGCGGGGGCTCCTACGAGCAGTACTTC. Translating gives CASSNSGGSYEQYF. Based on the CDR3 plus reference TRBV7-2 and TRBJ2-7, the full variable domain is GAGVSQSPSNKVTEKGKDVELRCDPISGHTALYWYRQSLGQGLEFLIYFQGNSAPDKSGLPSDRFSAERTGGSVSTLTIQRTQQEDSAVYLCASSNSGGSYEQYFGPGTRLTVT.

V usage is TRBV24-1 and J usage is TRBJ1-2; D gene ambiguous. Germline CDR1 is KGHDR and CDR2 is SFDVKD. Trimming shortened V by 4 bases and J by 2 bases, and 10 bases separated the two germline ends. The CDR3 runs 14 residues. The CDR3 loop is CATSDPTVNYGYTF. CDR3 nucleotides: TGTGCCACCAGTGACCCGACGGTGAACTATGGCTACACCTTC.

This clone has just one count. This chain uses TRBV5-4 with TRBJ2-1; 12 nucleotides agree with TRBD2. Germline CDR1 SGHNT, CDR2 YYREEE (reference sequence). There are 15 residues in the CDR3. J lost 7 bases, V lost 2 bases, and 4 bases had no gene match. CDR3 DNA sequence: TGTGCCAGCAGCTTTCTAGCGGGGGGGCTTAATGAGCAGTTCTTC. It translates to CASSFLAGGLNEQFF.

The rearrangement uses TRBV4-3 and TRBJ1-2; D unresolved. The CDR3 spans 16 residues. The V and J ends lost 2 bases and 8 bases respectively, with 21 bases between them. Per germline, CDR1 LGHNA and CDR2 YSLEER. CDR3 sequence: CASSQSRVAWGRGYTF. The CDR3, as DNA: TGCGCCAGCAGCCAATCTAGGGTGGCTTGGGGAAGGGGCTACACCTTC.

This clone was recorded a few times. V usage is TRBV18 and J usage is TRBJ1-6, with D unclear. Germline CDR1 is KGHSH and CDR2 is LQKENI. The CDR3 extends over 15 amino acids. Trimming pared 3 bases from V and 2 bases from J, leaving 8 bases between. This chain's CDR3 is CASSPVTPYNSPLHF. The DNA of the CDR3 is TGTGCCAGCTCACCTGTGACCCCCTATAATTCACCCCTCCACTTT.

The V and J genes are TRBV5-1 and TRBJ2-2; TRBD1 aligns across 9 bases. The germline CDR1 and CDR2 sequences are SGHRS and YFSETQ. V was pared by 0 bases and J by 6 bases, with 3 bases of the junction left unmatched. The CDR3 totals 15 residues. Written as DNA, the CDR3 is TGCGCCAGCAGCTTGGGAACAGGGGGCGCCGGGGAGCTGTTTTTT. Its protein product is CASSLGTGGAGELFF.

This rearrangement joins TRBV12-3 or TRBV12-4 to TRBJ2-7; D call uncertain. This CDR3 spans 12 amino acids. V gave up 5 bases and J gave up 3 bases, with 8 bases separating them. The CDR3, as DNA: TGTGCCAGCAGTCGAGGTAGCTACGAGCAGTACTTC. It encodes CASSRGSYEQYF.

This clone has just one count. CDR3 sequence reads: CASSQEMNGGYEQYF. In DNA form, the CDR3 reads TGCGCCAGCAGCCAAGAAATGAACGGGGGCTACGAGCAGTACTTC. The chain joins TRBV4-3 to TRBJ2-7, with D tentatively TRBD2 (6 bases). CDR1 LGHNA and CDR2 YSLEER come from the germline V gene. The CDR3 contains 15 residues. Trimming left V 0 bases short and J 3 bases short, with 12 bases between.

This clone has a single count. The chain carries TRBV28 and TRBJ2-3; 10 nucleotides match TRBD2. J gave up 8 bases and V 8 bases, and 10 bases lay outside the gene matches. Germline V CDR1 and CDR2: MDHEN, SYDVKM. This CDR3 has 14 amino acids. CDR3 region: CASGRLAGRGTQYF. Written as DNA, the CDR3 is TGTGCCAGCGGGCGACTAGCGGGTCGTGGTACGCAGTATTTT. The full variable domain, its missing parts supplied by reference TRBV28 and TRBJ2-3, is DVKVTQSSRYLVKRTGEKVFLECVQDMDHENMFWYRQDPGLGLRLIYFSYDVKMKEKGDIPEGYSVSREKKERFSLILESASTNQTSMYLCASGRLAGRGTQYFGPGTRLTVL.

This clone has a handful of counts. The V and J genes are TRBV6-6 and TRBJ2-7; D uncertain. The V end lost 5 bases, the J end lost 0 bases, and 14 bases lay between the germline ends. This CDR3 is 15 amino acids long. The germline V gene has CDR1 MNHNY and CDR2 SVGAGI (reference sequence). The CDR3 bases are TGTGCCAGCAGTCCCGGACCGAGGAGCTCCTACGAGCAGTACTTC. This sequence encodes CASSPGPRSSYEQYF.

The DNA for the CDR3 is TGCGCCAGCAGCTTGGCCCCGATCACTGAAGCTTTCTTT. Translating gives CASSLAPITEAFF. The gene calls are TRBV5-1 and TRBJ1-1, with D unresolved. CDR3 size: 13 residues. CDR1 is SGHRS, CDR2 YFSETQ, per germline. With 0 bases removed from V and 4 bases from J, the gap between germline ends came to 7 bases.

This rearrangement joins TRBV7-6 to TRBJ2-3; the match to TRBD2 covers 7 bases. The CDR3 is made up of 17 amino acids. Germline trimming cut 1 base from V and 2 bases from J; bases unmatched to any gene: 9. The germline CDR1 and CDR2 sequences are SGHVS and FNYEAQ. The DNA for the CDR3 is TGTGCCAGCAGCTTAGGGATGGCAGCGGGGTTCACAGATACGCAGTATTTT. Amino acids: CASSLGMAAGFTDTQYF. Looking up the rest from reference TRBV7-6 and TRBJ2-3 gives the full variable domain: GAGVSQSPRYKVTKRGQDVALRCDPISGHVSLYWYRQALGQGPEFLTYFNYEAQQDKSGLPNDRFSAERPEGSISTLTIQRTEQRDSAMYRCASSLGMAAGFTDTQYFGPGTRLTVL.

CDR3 residues: CASGLGDRGGTEAFF. As DNA, the CDR3 is TGTGCTAGTGGTTTGGGAGACAGGGGTGGCACTGAAGCTTTCTTT. The chain has TRBV12-5 and TRBJ1-1; 8 nucleotides match TRBD1. V shed 1 base and J 4 bases; nucleotides not matched to a gene: 5. In germline, CDR1 is LGHNT, CDR2 FRNRAP. CDR3 size: 15 residues.

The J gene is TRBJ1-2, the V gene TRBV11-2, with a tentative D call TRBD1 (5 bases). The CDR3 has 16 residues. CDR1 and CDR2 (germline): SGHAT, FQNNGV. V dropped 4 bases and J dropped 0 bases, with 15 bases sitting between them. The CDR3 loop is CASSSAGTPTNYGYTF. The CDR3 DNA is TGTGCCAGCAGCTCGGCCGGGACGCCTACTAACTATGGCTACACCTTC. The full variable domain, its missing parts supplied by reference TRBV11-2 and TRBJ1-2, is EAGVAQSPRYKIIEKRQSVAFWCNPISGHATLYWYQQILGQGPKLLIQFQNNGVVDDSQLPKDRFSAERLKGVDSTLKIQPAKLEDSAVYLCASSSAGTPTNYGYTFGSGTRLTVV.

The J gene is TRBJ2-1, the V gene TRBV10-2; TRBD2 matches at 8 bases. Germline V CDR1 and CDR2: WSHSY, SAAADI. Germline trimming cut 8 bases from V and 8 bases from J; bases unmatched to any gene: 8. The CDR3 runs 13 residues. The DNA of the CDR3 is TGCGCCAGCGGGCCCGGGGGGGCCTATGAGCAGTTCTTC. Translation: CASGPGGAYEQFF.

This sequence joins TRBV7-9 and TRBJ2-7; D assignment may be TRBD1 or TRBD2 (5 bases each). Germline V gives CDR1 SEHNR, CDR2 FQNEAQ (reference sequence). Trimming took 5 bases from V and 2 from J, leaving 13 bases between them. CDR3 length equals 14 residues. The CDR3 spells CASSPRDGTYEQYF. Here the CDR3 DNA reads TGTGCCAGCAGCCCGAGGGACGGAACCTACGAGCAGTACTTC.